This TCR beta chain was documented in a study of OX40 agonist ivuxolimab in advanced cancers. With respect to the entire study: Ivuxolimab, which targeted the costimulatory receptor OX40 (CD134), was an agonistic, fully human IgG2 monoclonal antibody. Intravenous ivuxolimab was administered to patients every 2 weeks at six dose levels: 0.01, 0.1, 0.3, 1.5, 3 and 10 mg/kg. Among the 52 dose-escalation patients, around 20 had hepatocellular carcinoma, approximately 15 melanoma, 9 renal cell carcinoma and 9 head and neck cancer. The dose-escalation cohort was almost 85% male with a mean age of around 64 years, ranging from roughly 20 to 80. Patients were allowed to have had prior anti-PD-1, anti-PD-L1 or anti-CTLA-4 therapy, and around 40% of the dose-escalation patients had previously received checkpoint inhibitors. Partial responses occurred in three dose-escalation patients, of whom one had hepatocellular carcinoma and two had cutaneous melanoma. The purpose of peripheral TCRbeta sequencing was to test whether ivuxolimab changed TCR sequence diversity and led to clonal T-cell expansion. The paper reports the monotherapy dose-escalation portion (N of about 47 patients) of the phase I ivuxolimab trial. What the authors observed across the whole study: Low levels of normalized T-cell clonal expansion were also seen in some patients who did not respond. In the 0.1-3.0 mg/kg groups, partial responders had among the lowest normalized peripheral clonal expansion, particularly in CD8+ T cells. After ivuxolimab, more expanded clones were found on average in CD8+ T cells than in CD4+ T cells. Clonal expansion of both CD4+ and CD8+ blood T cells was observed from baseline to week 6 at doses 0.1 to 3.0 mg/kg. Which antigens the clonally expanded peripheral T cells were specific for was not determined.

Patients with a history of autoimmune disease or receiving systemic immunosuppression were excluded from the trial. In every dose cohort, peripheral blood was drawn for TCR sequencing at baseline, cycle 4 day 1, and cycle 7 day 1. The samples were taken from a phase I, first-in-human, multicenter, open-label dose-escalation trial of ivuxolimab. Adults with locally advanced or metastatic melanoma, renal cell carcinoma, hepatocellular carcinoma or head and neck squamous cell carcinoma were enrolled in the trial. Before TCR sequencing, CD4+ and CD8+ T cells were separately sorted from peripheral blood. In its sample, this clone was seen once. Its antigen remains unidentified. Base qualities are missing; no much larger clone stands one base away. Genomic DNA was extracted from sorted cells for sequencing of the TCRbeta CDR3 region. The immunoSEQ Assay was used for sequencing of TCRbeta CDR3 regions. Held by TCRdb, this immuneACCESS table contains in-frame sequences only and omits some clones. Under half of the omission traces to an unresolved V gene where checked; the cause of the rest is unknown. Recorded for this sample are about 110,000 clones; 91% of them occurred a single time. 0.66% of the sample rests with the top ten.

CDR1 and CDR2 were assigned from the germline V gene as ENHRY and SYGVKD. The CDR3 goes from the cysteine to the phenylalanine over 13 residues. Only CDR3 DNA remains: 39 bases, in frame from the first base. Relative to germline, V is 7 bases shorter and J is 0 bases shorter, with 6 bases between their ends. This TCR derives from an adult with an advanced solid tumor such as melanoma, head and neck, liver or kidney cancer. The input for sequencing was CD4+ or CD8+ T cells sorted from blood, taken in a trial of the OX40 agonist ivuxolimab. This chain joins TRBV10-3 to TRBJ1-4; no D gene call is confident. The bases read TGTGCCATCAAGGCGGCAACTAATGAAAAACTGTTTTTT. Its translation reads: CAIKAATNEKLFF.